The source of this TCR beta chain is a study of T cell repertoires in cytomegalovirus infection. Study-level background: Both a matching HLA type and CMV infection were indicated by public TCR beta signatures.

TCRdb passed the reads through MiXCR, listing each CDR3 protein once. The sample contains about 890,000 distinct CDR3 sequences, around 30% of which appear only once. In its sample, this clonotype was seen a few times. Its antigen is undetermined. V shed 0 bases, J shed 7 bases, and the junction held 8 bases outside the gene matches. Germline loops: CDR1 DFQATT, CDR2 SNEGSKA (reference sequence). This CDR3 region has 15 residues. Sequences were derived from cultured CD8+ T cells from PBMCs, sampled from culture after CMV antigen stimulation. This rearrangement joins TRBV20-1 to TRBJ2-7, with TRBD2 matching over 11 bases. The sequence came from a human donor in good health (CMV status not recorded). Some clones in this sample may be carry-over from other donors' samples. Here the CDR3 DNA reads TGCAGTGCTAGAGATCGGGCTAGCGGGGGGCTAGAGCAGTACTTC. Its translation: CSARDRASGGLEQYF.